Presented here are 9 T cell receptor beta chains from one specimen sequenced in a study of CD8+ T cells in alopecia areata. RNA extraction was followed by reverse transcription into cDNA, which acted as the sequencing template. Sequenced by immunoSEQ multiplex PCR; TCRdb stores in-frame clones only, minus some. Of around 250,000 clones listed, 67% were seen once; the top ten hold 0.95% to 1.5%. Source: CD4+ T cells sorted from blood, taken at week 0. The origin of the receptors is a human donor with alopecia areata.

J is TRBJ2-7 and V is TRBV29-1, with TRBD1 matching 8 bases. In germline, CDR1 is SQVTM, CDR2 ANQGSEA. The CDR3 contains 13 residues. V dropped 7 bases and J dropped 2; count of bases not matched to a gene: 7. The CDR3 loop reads CSAVHRGTYEQYF. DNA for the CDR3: TGCAGCGCCGTACACAGGGGGACCTACGAGCAGTACTTC.

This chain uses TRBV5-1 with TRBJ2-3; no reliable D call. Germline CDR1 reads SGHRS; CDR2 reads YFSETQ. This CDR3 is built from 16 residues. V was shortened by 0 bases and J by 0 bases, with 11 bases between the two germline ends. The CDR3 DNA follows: TGCGCCAGCAGCTTGGTAAGGCTCGGGAGCACAGATACGCAGTATTTT. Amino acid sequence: CASSLVRLGSTDTQYF.

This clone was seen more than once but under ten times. The CDR3 DNA reads as TGCAGCGTCAGGGACAGGTTCGTGGCCTACGAGCAGTACTTC. Its protein product is CSVRDRFVAYEQYF. This chain links TRBV29-1 with TRBJ2-7; 8 nucleotides line up with TRBD1. The CDR3 has 14 residues. Trimming cost V 6 bases and J 2 bases; bases outside gene matches: 9. Germline V CDR1 and CDR2: SQVTM, ANQGSEA.

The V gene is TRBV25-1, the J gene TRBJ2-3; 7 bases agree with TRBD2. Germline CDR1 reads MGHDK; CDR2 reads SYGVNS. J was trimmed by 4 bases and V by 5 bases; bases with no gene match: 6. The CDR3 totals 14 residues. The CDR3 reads CASSRSGIADTQYF. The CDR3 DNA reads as TGTGCCAGCAGTCGGAGCGGGATCGCAGATACGCAGTATTTT. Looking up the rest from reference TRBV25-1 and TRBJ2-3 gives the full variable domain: EADIYQTPRYLVIGTGKKITLECSQTMGHDKMYWYQQDPGMELHLIHYSYGVNSTEKGDLSSESTVSRIRTEHFPLTLESARPSHTSQYLCASSRSGIADTQYFGPGTRLTVL.

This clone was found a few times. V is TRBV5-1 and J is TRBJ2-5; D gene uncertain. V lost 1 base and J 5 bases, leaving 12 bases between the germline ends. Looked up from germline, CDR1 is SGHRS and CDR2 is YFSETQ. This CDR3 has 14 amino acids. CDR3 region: CASSLKAVEETQYF. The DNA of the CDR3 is TGCGCCAGCAGCTTGAAGGCCGTCGAGGAGACCCAGTACTTC.

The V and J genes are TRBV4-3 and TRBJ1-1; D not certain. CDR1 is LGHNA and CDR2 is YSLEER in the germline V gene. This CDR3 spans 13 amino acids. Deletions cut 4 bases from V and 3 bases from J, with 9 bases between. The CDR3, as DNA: TGCGCCAGCAGCCCGGGCCAGTACACTGAAGCTTTCTTT. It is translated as CASSPGQYTEAFF.

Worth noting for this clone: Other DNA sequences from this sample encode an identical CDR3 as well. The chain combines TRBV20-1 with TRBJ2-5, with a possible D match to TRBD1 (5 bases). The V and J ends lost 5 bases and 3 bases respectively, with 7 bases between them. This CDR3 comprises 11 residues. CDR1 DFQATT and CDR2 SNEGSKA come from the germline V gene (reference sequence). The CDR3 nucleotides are TGCAGTGCTTCCAGGGAAGAGACCCAGTACTTC. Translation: CSASREETQYF.

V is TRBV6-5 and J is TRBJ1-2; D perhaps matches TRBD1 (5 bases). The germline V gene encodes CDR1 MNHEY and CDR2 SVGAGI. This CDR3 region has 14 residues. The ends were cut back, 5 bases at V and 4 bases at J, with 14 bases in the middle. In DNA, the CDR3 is TGTGCCAGCAGTGGGACCCGGGGCGGCTATGGCTACACCTTC. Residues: CASSGTRGGYGYTF.

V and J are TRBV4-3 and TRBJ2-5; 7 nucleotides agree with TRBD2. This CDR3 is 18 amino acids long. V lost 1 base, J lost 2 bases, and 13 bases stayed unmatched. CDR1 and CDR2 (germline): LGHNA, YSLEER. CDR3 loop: CASSQGLLPGLRQETQYF. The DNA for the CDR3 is TGCGCCAGCAGCCAAGGACTCCTACCGGGACTACGACAAGAGACCCAGTACTTC.